The T cell receptor (beta chain) under discussion was sequenced for a study of blood T cell repertoires in COVID-19. About the study: COVID-19 samples, acute and convalescent, were from the United States, Italy and Spain.

The CDR3 totals 16 residues. V lost 5 bases and J 0 bases, leaving 11 bases between the germline ends. Germline CDR1 SGHTA, CDR2 FQGNSA. Authors' processing steps: Researchers report that nucleated cell counts were estimated from reference gene primer amplification. Profiled with immunoSEQ multiplex PCR; TCRdb holds only in-frame clones, not every one. The V and J calls and the clone size are those of that table, but D and trimming were determined from the DNA. This sample has about 220,000 clones; roughly 85% occur once, and the top ten carry about 2.5%. The chain employs TRBV7-2 and TRBJ1-6; D is uncertain. The sequence was collected from a woman between 65 and 79 years old with COVID-19, enrolled during active disease. Sequenced material: peripheral blood. The CDR3 DNA is TGTGCCAGCAGCGTCGGGGTAACCTCCTATAATTCACCCCTCCACTTT. As protein: CASSVGVTSYNSPLHF.